Presented here are 28 T cell receptor beta chains from one specimen sequenced in a study of cytomegalovirus exposure and HLA in healthy donors. Researchers ran the PCR with 60 Vbeta and 13 Jbeta primers. TCRdb keeps only in-frame clones here, not all; method: immunoSEQ multiplex PCR. This sample has roughly 200,000 clones, with over 60% found just once. Material: PBMCs. The receptors shown here come from a woman in her 30s in good health and CMV-seropositive.

This clone showed up just once. This chain joins TRBV7-2 and TRBJ2-2; possibly TRBD1 for D (6 bases). The CDR3 contains 15 residues. Germline CDR1 reads SGHTA; CDR2 reads FQGNSA. Trimming cost V 0 bases and J 5 bases, with 10 bases left between them. This chain's CDR3 is CASSLARGMTGELFF. The CDR3 DNA sequence: TGTGCCAGCAGCTTAGCGAGGGGGATGACCGGGGAGCTGTTTTTT.

The V call is TRBV11-3, the J call TRBJ2-2; a possible D gene is TRBD2 (5 bases). CDR3 size: 14 residues. V was pared by 6 bases and J by 1 base, with 9 bases between. CDR1 is SGHNT, CDR2 YENEEA, per germline. CDR3 nucleotides: TGTGCCAGCAGACTTAGCGTGAACACCGGGGAGCTGTTTTTT. Its protein is CASRLSVNTGELFF.

The J gene is TRBJ2-3, the V gene TRBV4-1, with 15 positions matching TRBD2. CDR3 length: 18 residues. V was clipped by 4 bases and J by 4 bases; unmatched bases: 9. Germline CDR1 reads MGHRA; CDR2 reads YSYEKL. The CDR3 nucleotides are TGCGCCAGCAGCCCCTCCGGACTAGCGGGAGGGGGGGCAGATACGCAGTATTTT. It codes for CASSPSGLAGGGADTQYF.

The chain uses TRBV15 and TRBJ1-2; possible D gene TRBD1, 5 bases. Germline V gives CDR1 LNHNV, CDR2 YYDKDF (reference sequence). V dropped 0 bases and J dropped 8 bases, with 13 bases sitting between them. The CDR3 loop spans 14 amino acids. CDR3 residues: CATSRDRGQEGYTF. In DNA, the CDR3 is TGTGCCACCAGCAGAGATAGGGGCCAGGAGGGCTACACCTTC.

This chain links TRBV9 with TRBJ2-5, with 7 bases that match TRBD1. Germline V gene data show CDR1 as SGDLS and CDR2 as YYNGEE. The CDR3 consists of 16 residues. V lost 0 bases to trimming and J lost 1 base; unmatched junction nucleotides: 6. Written as DNA, the CDR3 is TGTGCCAGCAGCGTAGGTACAGGGGATCCCCAAGAGACCCAGTACTTC. It yields the protein CASSVGTGDPQETQYF. The full variable domain, in which reference TRBV9 and TRBJ2-5 provide the parts outside the CDR3, is DSGVTQTPKHLITATGQRVTLRCSPRSGDLSVYWYQQSLDQGLQFLIQYYNGEERAKGNILERFSAQQFPDLHSELNLSSLELGDSALYFCASSVGTGDPQETQYFGPGTRLLVL.

The chain employs TRBV5-6 and TRBJ1-1; D unclear. The CDR3 contains 14 residues. Germline CDR1 SGHDT, CDR2 YYEEEE. V lost 2 bases and J 6 bases, leaving 14 bases between the germline ends. The CDR3 spells CASSLTDGRPEAFF. Written as DNA, the CDR3 is TGTGCCAGCAGCTTAACCGACGGGAGACCTGAAGCTTTCTTT.

The gene calls are TRBV18 and TRBJ2-1, with D possibly matching TRBD1 (5 bases). V lost 2 bases, J lost 8 bases, and 16 bases lay in between. In germline, CDR1 is KGHSH, CDR2 LQKENI. The CDR3 extends over 15 amino acids. CDR3 coding DNA: TGTGCCAGCTCACCATGGTCCCCCTGGGGCCATGAGCAGTTCTTC. It translates to CASSPWSPWGHEQFF.

The chain carries TRBV7-9 and TRBJ2-3; 13 bases agree with TRBD2. The CDR3 has 17 amino acids. The V and J ends lost 5 bases and 5 bases, in that order; junction bases with no gene match: 10. Per germline, CDR1 SEHNR and CDR2 FQNEAQ (reference sequence). In DNA form, the CDR3 reads TGTGCCAGCAGCATCTATAGGACTAGCGGGAGTGGAGATACGCAGTATTTT. This codes for CASSIYRTSGSGDTQYF.

The genes are TRBV28 and TRBJ1-2, with 10 bases aligning to TRBD1. CDR3 length: 14 residues. Germline CDR1 MDHEN, CDR2 SYDVKM. V dropped 6 bases and J dropped 0; count of bases not matched to a gene: 1. CDR3 coding DNA: TGTGCCAGCAGGGGGACAGGGGCTAACTATGGCTACACCTTC. As protein: CASRGTGANYGYTF.

This clone was counted only a few times. This chain links TRBV4-1 with TRBJ1-1, with D tentatively TRBD1 (6 bases). V lost 0 bases and J lost 5, with 19 bases in between. The CDR3 extends over 17 amino acids. Germline V gene lookup returns CDR1 MGHRA and CDR2 YSYEKL. The CDR3 is CASSQEGGGRARTEAFF. The DNA for the CDR3 is TGCGCCAGCAGCCAAGAAGGGGGAGGGCGGGCGCGGACTGAAGCTTTCTTT.

V usage is TRBV27 and J usage is TRBJ2-7; TRBD2 matches at 11 bases. This CDR3 is built from 17 residues. The ends lost 5 bases at V and 0 bases at J; junction bases unmatched: 9. The germline V gene encodes CDR1 MNHEY and CDR2 SMNVEV (reference sequence). The CDR3 DNA reads TGTGCCAGCAGTCCCCCGGGACTAGCGGACCGCTCCTACGAGCAGTACTTC. Its protein product is CASSPPGLADRSYEQYF.

The J gene is TRBJ1-5, the V gene TRBV27; D is ambiguous. The CDR3 has 14 residues. With 1 base removed from V and 3 bases from J, the gap between germline ends came to 7 bases. Germline values: CDR1 MNHEY, CDR2 SMNVEV (reference sequence). The CDR3 spells CASSLYPTNQPQHF. The CDR3 coding sequence is TGTGCCAGCAGTTTATATCCTACCAATCAGCCCCAGCATTTT.

The rearrangement links TRBV6-1 to TRBJ1-2; 9 bases agree with TRBD1. The CDR3 is 14 amino acids. The trim removed 6 bases at V and 6 bases at J, leaving 8 bases unmatched. Germline lookup yields CDR1 MNHNS and CDR2 SASEGT. The DNA for the CDR3 is TGTGCCAGCAGCGTTCGGACAGGGGTAGATGGCTACACCTTC. This gives the protein CASSVRTGVDGYTF.

V gene TRBV7-2 combines with J gene TRBJ2-7; D is possibly TRBD2 (6 bases). Germline V CDR1 and CDR2: SGHTA, FQGNSA. The CDR3 spans 15 residues. With 1 base removed from V and 4 bases from J, the gap between germline ends came to 14 bases. The CDR3 DNA is TGTGCCAGCAGCTTAGTAGACGGACTATCGTACGAGCAGTACTTC. Its protein product is CASSLVDGLSYEQYF.

V usage is TRBV29-1 and J usage is TRBJ2-7, with 14 bases aligning to TRBD2. The CDR3 has 13 amino acids. V lost 8 bases, J lost 7 bases, and 7 bases stayed unmatched. CDR1 SQVTM and CDR2 ANQGSEA come from the germline V gene. CDR3 region: CSPTSGGAEEQYF. As DNA, the CDR3 is TGCAGCCCGACTAGCGGGGGGGCAGAAGAGCAGTACTTC.

The chain has TRBV6-5 and TRBJ1-6; D not resolved. Trimming pared 8 bases from V and 7 bases from J, leaving 12 bases between. Germline V lookup: CDR1 MNHEY, CDR2 SVGAGI. There are 13 residues in the CDR3. The CDR3 nucleotides read TGTGCCAGCCGTAATGCTAAAAATTCACCCCTCCACTTT. Residues: CASRNAKNSPLHF.

The rearrangement uses TRBV7-2 and TRBJ1-5, with D possibly being TRBD1 (6 bases). Germline lookup yields CDR1 SGHTA and CDR2 FQGNSA. This CDR3 contains 14 residues. Trimming shortened V by 2 bases and J by 10 bases, and 15 bases separated the two germline ends. Here the CDR3 DNA reads TGTGCCAGCAGCTTATATCGTGGGGGACAACCCCAGCATTTT. It translates to CASSLYRGGQPQHF.

This CDR3 reads CASSGTGWDTEAFF. The CDR3 bases are TGTGCCAGCAGTGGGACAGGGTGGGACACTGAAGCTTTCTTT. The chain couples TRBV25-1 to TRBJ1-1, with TRBD1 matching over 8 bases. In germline, CDR1 is MGHDK, CDR2 SYGVNS. The V gene end was trimmed by 4 bases and the J gene end by 3 bases; junction bases not matched to a gene: 4. The length of the CDR3 is 14 residues.

The J gene is TRBJ2-5, the V gene TRBV30; a weak D match, TRBD2 (6 bases). The germline V gene encodes CDR1 GTSNPN and CDR2 SVGIG (reference sequence). This CDR3 contains 18 residues. V was cut by 0 bases and J by 0 bases, with 20 bases left in between. DNA of the CDR3: TGTGCCTGGAGTGTAAGATACGGGAGAGGAGGGGACCAAGAGACCCAGTACTTC. This gives the protein CAWSVRYGRGGDQETQYF.

The rearrangement uses TRBV28 and TRBJ1-6; the D is unclear. CDR1 is MDHEN, CDR2 SYDVKM, per germline. With 2 bases removed from V and 12 bases from J, the gap between germline ends came to 8 bases. The CDR3 is made up of 12 amino acids. The CDR3 spells CASSLSPGPLHF. CDR3 bases: TGTGCCAGCAGTTTAAGTCCCGGACCCCTCCACTTT.

V gene TRBV28 combines with J gene TRBJ2-7; 13 bases map to TRBD2. CDR1 and CDR2 (germline): MDHEN, SYDVKM. The J segment lost 7 bases and the V segment lost 5 bases, leaving 8 bases of the junction unmatched. CDR3 length: 15 amino acids. This CDR3 reads CASSVGTSGKREQYF. For the CDR3, the DNA is TGTGCCAGCAGTGTCGGGACTAGCGGGAAGAGGGAGCAGTACTTC.

V usage is TRBV11-2 and J usage is TRBJ1-6; 9 bases are a match to TRBD1. V lost 8 bases to trimming and J lost 9 bases; unmatched junction nucleotides: 5. Germline V gives CDR1 SGHAT, CDR2 FQNNGV. The CDR3 spans 13 residues. This CDR3 reads CASLGQGRSPLHF. CDR3 DNA sequence: TGTGCCAGCCTGGGACAGGGCCGTTCACCCCTCCACTTT.

The rearrangement links TRBV7-6 to TRBJ2-3; D gene unclear. The V gene's germline CDR1 is SGHVS and CDR2 FNYEAQ. Trimming removed 4 bases from V and 3 bases from J, with 2 bases in between. This CDR3 region has 11 residues. For the CDR3, the DNA is TGTGCCAGCAGCTCTACAGATACGCAGTATTTT. It translates to CASSSTDTQYF.

J is TRBJ1-5 and V is TRBV28; no clear D gene. Germline V gene lookup returns CDR1 MDHEN and CDR2 SYDVKM. Trimming took off 7 bases at V and 2 bases at J, with 18 bases between the two ends. There are 16 residues in the CDR3. The CDR3 reads CASNSRRALGNQPQHF. CDR3 coding DNA: TGTGCCAGCAACAGCCGGAGGGCTTTAGGCAATCAGCCCCAGCATTTT.

The CDR3 loop reads CASSQDNADTQYF. The CDR3 bases are TGTGCCAGCAGCCAAGATAATGCAGATACGCAGTATTTT. The chain uses TRBV4-2 and TRBJ2-3; D is ambiguous. Germline CDR1 reads LGHNA; CDR2 reads YNFKEQ. V gave up 0 bases and J gave up 4 bases, with 5 bases separating them. This CDR3 is built from 13 residues.

V and J are TRBV5-1 and TRBJ2-3; D gene unclear. The CDR3 is 13 residues long. Germline CDR1 SGHRS, CDR2 YFSETQ. V was pared by 4 bases and J by 0 bases, with 6 bases between. CDR3 DNA: TGCGCCAGCAGCCACGGTAGCACAGATACGCAGTATTTT. Translation: CASSHGSTDTQYF.

The CDR3, as DNA: TGTGCCAGCAGCCTATCTTGGACAGGCTCGAACACCGGGGAGCTGTTTTTT. Residues: CASSLSWTGSNTGELFF. V gene TRBV27 combines with J gene TRBJ2-2; 7 bases line up with TRBD1. This CDR3 is built from 17 residues. After removal of 6 bases from V and 0 bases from J, the junction contained 10 bases not matched to a gene. CDR1 and CDR2 (germline): MNHEY, SMNVEV (reference sequence).

This clone was counted between two and nine times. The chain is built from TRBV19 and TRBJ2-1; D might be TRBD1 (7 bases). V was cut by 3 bases and J by 8 bases, with 14 bases left in between. This CDR3 spans 14 amino acids. Germline V lookup: CDR1 LNHDA, CDR2 SQIVND (reference sequence). The CDR3 reads CASSMRQGGDEQFF. The CDR3 DNA reads as TGTGCCAGTAGTATGAGACAGGGCGGGGATGAGCAGTTCTTC.